This T cell receptor beta chain was identified in a study of blood T cell repertoires in COVID-19. Study information: In each case, the material was cDNA or gDNA derived from T cells, B-cell-depleted T cells, or PBMCs.

CDR1 is SEHNR, CDR2 FQNEAQ, per germline (reference sequence). V dropped 0 bases and J dropped 6 bases, with 3 bases sitting between them. The CDR3 runs to 12 residues. As handled by the study authors: For nucleated cells, counts were estimated from reference gene primer amplification. The table came from immunoSEQ multiplex PCR; TCRdb's copy has only in-frame clones and leaves some out. V and J calls and clone size are copied from that table; D and trimming were computed from the DNA. The sample has just over 35,000 clones, roughly four fifths seen once; the top ten hold around two fifths. This rearrangement joins TRBV7-9 to TRBJ2-4; D unresolved. This clonotype was sampled from a human donor in a cohort sampled during active or convalescent COVID-19. The donor label of this sample is uncertain. Input material: peripheral blood. CDR3 sequence: CASSLARNIQYF. The CDR3 nucleotides read TGTGCCAGCAGCTTAGCGAGAAACATTCAGTACTTC. The full variable domain, completed using reference TRBV7-9 and TRBJ2-4, is DTGVSQNPRHKITKRGQNVTFRCDPISEHNRLYWYRQTLGQGPEFLTYFQNEAQLEKSRLLSDRFSAERPKGSFSTLEIQRTEQGDSAMYLCASSLARNIQYFGAGTRLSVL.